Listed below are T cell receptor beta chains from one sample, sequenced in a study of Graves' ophthalmopathy and Graves' hyperthyroidism. Using its own MiXCR run on the multiplex PCR reads, TCRdb lists one record per CDR3 protein. This table holds approximately 1.2 million distinct CDR3 sequences, about 40% found once. The sequenced material came from peripheral blood or thyroid tissue (not recorded which). The receptors were sampled from an adult man with Graves' hyperthyroidism. Each CDR3 is given with its conserved first and last residue.

j_call: TRBJ1-5; v_call: TRBV7-9; cdr3_aa: CASSPGLQGTGWPQHF
j_call: TRBJ2-3; v_call: TRBV29-1; cdr3_aa: CSVVLAASTDTQYF
j_call: TRBJ1-3; v_call: TRBV5-1; cdr3_aa: CASSHGLGLSGNTIYF
j_call: TRBJ2-7; v_call: TRBV12-3/TRBV12-4; cdr3_aa: CASSAGYRGAYEQYF
j_call: TRBJ1-2; v_call: TRBV15; cdr3_aa: CATSSDSEPDSLLNYGYTF
j_call: TRBJ2-3; v_call: TRBV10-3; cdr3_aa: CAIRNTDTQYF
j_call: TRBJ2-7; v_call: TRBV6-6; cdr3_aa: CASLRGGIGGYEQYF
j_call: TRBJ2-5; v_call: TRBV7-9; cdr3_aa: CASNTGPGAQETQYF
j_call: TRBJ1-1; v_call: TRBV14; cdr3_aa: CASSSRGSGSTEAFF
j_call: TRBJ2-5; v_call: TRBV2; cdr3_aa: CASSEQRGAGETQYF
j_call: TRBJ2-5; v_call: TRBV2; cdr3_aa: CASRRLGETQYF
j_call: TRBJ2-7; v_call: TRBV11-2; cdr3_aa: CASSLDRNREVEQYF
j_call: TRBJ2-5; v_call: TRBV4-3; cdr3_aa: CASSQDLPGTGQETQYF
j_call: TRBJ2-7; v_call: TRBV29-1; cdr3_aa: CSVGQAGAGGEQYF
j_call: TRBJ1-1; v_call: TRBV19; cdr3_aa: CASSIGRGWSQNTEAFF
j_call: TRBJ1-6; v_call: TRBV7-9; cdr3_aa: CASSFNSDSPLHF
j_call: TRBJ1-2; v_call: TRBV5-1; cdr3_aa: CASSLIPQSGSYGYTF